This TCR beta chain was captured by sequencing in a study of shared clonotypes between healthy human individuals. About the study: The plates for each donor numbered three CD4 naive, three CD4 memory, two CD8 naive and one CD8 memory.

Repertoires were generated with immunoSEQ multiplex PCR, while TCRdb's copy carries only in-frame clones and drops some. Here the sample spans under 150,000 clones, around 66% being singletons. The CDR3 contains 16 residues. Germline V gene lookup returns CDR1 KGHSH and CDR2 LQKENI. Trimming took 0 bases from V and 6 from J, leaving 15 bases between them. The genes are TRBV18 and TRBJ2-1; D is possibly TRBD2 (7 bases). Input material: memory CD8+ T cells sorted from blood. Subset defined: CD45RO+ cells pooled with CCR7-negative TemRA cells. The clonotype was recovered from a woman aged 25 to 45 in good health. Here the CDR3 DNA reads TGTGCCAGCTCACCACCAGGGGGGGGCAGGAGCAATGAGCAGTTCTTC. It translates to CASSPPGGGRSNEQFF.